Included here is one T cell receptor beta chain sequence, with context. Its antigen is not identified. Patients were excluded because of uncontrolled infection, other autoimmune disease, pregnancy or lactation. The source of the sample is a study of T cells in Graves' hyperthyroidism and ophthalmopathy. Study observations and caveats: Using 13 V-J features, a model discriminated ophthalmopathy from stable hyperthyroidism. Blood also held most thyroid clonotypes expanded beyond 0.001.

TCR beta CDR3 region amplification was performed from RNA transcripts. The primer set for the first-round RT-PCR of the TCR CDR3 was HTBI. TCRdb re-called the multiplex PCR reads through MiXCR, storing one row per CDR3 protein. In the table there are more than 500,000 distinct CDR3 sequences, about 43% of which are singletons. The sequenced sample was peripheral blood or thyroid tissue (not recorded which). This sequence was found in an adult woman with Graves' disease, either hyperthyroidism or ophthalmopathy (not recorded which).

The CDR3 DNA reads TGTGCCATCAGTGGTGGGCAAGCTCAAGAGACCCAGTACTTC. As protein: CAISGGQAQETQYF. The chain has TRBV10-3 and TRBJ2-5; the D is unclear. With 4 bases removed from V and 2 bases from J, the gap between germline ends came to 11 bases. The length of the CDR3 is 14 residues. Germline CDR1 and CDR2: ENHRY and SYGVKD.